The 9 T cell receptor beta chains listed next were all sequenced from one sample in a study of control samples from healthy donors and cancer patients. Using immunoSEQ multiplex PCR, the repertoire was profiled, and TCRdb retains in-frame clones only, with some absent. Of 120,000 to 150,000 clones in the sample, 91% were seen once. Specimen: blood. The receptors derive from a man aged 25-45 years in good health.

The chain joins TRBV15 to TRBJ1-1; weak D call: TRBD1 (5 bases). The germline V gene encodes CDR1 LNHNV and CDR2 YYDKDF (reference sequence). Deletions cut 0 bases from V and 6 bases from J, with 14 bases between. This CDR3 is 15 amino acids long. For the CDR3, the DNA is TGTGCCACCAGCAGAGATAGGTATGGGGGGGCTGAAGCTTTCTTT. Protein: CATSRDRYGGAEAFF.

The rearrangement uses TRBV20-1 and TRBJ2-2; TRBD2 agrees at 8 bases. The CDR3 loop spans 15 amino acids. V gave up 3 bases and J gave up 3 bases; unmatched junction bases: 6. Germline CDR1 reads DFQATT; CDR2 reads SNEGSKA (reference sequence). CDR3 nucleotide sequence: TGCAGTGCTAGTCGGGCGGGGGGATACACCGGGGAGCTGTTTTTT. This codes for CSASRAGGYTGELFF.

The genes are TRBV29-1 and TRBJ2-3; 13 bases agree with TRBD2. V was pared by 6 bases and J by 2 bases, with 20 bases of the junction left unmatched. This CDR3 has 20 residues. CDR1 and CDR2 (germline): SQVTM, ANQGSEA. CDR3 region: CSVPPQNLLAGGLDTDTQYF. The CDR3, as DNA: TGCAGCGTCCCACCCCAGAACTTACTAGCGGGGGGGCTGGACACAGATACGCAGTATTTT.

The chain joins TRBV28 to TRBJ1-2, with TRBD1 as a possible D gene (6 bases). CDR3 size: 16 residues. The germline CDR1 and CDR2 sequences are MDHEN and SYDVKM. V was pared by 2 bases and J by 2 bases, with 15 bases between. CDR3 in DNA: TGTGCCAGCAGTTTAAATCCCCTTAGGGGGAACTATGGCTACACCTTC. This gives the protein CASSLNPLRGNYGYTF.

This chain's CDR3 is CASSLAMAYGYTF. For the CDR3, the DNA is TGTGCCAGCAGCTTAGCGATGGCTTATGGCTACACCTTC. The chain links TRBV7-9 to TRBJ1-2; D unresolved. This CDR3 contains 13 residues. Germline V gene sequence: CDR1 SEHNR, CDR2 FQNEAQ (reference sequence). V was pared by 0 bases and J by 5 bases, with 7 bases between.

The gene calls are TRBV6-1 and TRBJ2-7; 8 bases line up with TRBD1. The length of the CDR3 is 15 residues. V lost 0 bases, J lost 2 bases, and 3 bases stayed unmatched. In germline, CDR1 is MNHNS, CDR2 SASEGT. CDR3 in DNA: TGTGCCAGCAGTGAAGCGGCGGACAGGGCCTACGAGCAGTACTTC. It codes for CASSEAADRAYEQYF.

The rearrangement uses TRBV11-3 and TRBJ2-1; the match to TRBD2 covers 8 bases. With V trimmed by 1 base and J by 4 bases, 0 bases remained unmatched. Germline V CDR1 and CDR2: SGHNT, YENEEA. This CDR3 has 14 residues. The CDR3 bases are TGTGCCAGCAGCTTAGCGGGGGGGTACAATGAGCAGTTCTTC. As protein: CASSLAGGYNEQFF.

This clone was seen only a few times. This chain uses TRBV5-1 with TRBJ2-3, with D perhaps matching TRBD2 (5 bases). Trimming left V 0 bases short and J 4 bases short, with 9 bases between. Germline CDR1 reads SGHRS; CDR2 reads YFSETQ. This CDR3 comprises 14 residues. The CDR3 spells CASSLDSSSDTQYF. The CDR3 DNA is TGCGCCAGCAGCTTGGATTCTAGCTCAGATACGCAGTATTTT. The full variable domain, with the rest looked up from reference TRBV5-1 and TRBJ2-3, is KAGVTQTPRYLIKTRGQQVTLSCSPISGHRSVSWYQQTPGQGLQFLFEYFSETQRNKGNFPGRFSGRQFSNSRSEMNVSTLELGDSALYLCASSLDSSSDTQYFGPGTRLTVL.

The V gene is TRBV24-1, the J gene TRBJ2-2, with a possible D match to TRBD1 (6 bases). The ends were cut back, 1 base at V and 1 base at J, with 9 bases in the middle. There are 16 residues in the CDR3. Germline CDR1 is KGHDR and CDR2 is SFDVKD. The CDR3 here is CATSDLSRGNTGELFF. The CDR3 nucleotides read TGTGCCACCAGTGATTTATCCAGGGGGAACACCGGGGAGCTGTTTTTT.